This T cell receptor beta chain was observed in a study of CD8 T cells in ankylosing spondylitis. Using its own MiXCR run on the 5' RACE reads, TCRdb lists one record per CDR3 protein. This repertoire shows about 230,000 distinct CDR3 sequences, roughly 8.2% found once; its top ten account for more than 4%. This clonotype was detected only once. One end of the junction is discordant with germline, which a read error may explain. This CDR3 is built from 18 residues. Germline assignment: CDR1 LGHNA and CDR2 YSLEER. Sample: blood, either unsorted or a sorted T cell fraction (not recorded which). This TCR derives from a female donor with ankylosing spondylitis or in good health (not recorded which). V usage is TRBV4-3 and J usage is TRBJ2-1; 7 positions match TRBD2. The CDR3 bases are TGCGCCAGCAGCCAAGTATTGAGGACTAGAGCTAGCTCCAATGGGCAGTTCTTC. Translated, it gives CASSQVLRTRASSNGQFF.